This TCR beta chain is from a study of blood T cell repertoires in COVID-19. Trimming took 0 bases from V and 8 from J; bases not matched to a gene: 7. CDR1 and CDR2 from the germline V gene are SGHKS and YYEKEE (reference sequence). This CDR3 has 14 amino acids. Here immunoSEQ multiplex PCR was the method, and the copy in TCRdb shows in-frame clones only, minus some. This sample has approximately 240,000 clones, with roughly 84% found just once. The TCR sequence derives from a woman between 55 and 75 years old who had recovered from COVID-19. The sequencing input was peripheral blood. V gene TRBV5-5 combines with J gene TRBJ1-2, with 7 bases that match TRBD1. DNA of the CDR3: TGTGCCAGCAGCTTGGGGGGACAGAGTATCGGCTACACCTTC. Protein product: CASSLGGQSIGYTF.